The clone carrying this T cell receptor (beta chain) was counted only a few times. Antigen specificity is unknown. The data stem from a study of CD8 T cells in ankylosing spondylitis. TCRdb ran MiXCR on the 5' RACE reads and lists one entry per CDR3 protein. The sample yields around 99,000 distinct CDR3 sequences, 7.5% to 9% seen once. The CDR3 covers 12 residues. CDR1 SGDLS and CDR2 YYNGEE come from the germline V gene. Losses at the gene ends were 3 bases for V and 10 bases for J; bases not matched to a gene: 4. Points from the study as a whole: From matched ankylosing spondylitis synovial fluid, disease-linked clones were reportedly recovered at significantly enriched levels. A motif of 8 or 9 highly homologous TCR beta variants was seen as apparently characteristic of ankylosing spondylitis blood.

The genes are TRBV9 and TRBJ2-1, with 7 bases fitting TRBD2. This receptor was taken from a male donor with ankylosing spondylitis or in good health (not recorded which). The sample was blood, either unsorted or a sorted T cell fraction (not recorded which). The CDR3 is CASSARLAEQFF. The DNA for the CDR3 is TGTGCCAGCAGCGCCCGACTAGCAGAGCAGTTCTTC.